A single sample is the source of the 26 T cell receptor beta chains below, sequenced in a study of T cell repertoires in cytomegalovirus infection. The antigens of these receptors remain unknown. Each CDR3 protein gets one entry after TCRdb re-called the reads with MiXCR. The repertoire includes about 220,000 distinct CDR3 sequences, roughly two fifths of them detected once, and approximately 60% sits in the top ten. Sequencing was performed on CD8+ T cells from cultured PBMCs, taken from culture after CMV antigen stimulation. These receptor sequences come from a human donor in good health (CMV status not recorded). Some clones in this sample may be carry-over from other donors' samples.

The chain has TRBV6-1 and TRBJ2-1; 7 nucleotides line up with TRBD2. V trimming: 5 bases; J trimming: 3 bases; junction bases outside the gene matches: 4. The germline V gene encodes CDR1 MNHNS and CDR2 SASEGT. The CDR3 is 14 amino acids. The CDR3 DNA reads TGTGCCAGCAGTTCACTAGCGCACTACAATGAGCAGTTCTTC. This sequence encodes CASSSLAHYNEQFF.

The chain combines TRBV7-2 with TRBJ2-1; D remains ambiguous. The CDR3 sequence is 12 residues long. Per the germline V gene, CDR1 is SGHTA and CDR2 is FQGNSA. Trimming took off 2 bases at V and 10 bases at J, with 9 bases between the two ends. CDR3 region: CASSLSAREQFF. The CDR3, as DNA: TGTGCCAGCAGCTTAAGCGCTCGGGAGCAGTTCTTC.

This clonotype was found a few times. CDR3 sequence: CASSQAWASRWNEQFF. The CDR3 DNA reads as TGCGCCAGCAGCCAGGCCTGGGCTAGCAGGTGGAATGAGCAGTTCTTC. The gene calls are TRBV4-1 and TRBJ2-1, with D possibly TRBD2 on 5 matching bases. CDR3 length: 16 residues. Per the germline V gene, CDR1 is MGHRA and CDR2 is YSYEKL. The V end lost 3 bases, the J end lost 7 bases, and 19 bases lay between the germline ends.

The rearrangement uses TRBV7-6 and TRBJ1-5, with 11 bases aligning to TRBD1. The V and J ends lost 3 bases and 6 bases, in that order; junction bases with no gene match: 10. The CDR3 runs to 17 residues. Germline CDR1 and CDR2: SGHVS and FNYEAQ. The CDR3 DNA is TGTGCCAGCAGCTTCGCGACGGGACAGGGGGTTGTTCAGCCCCAGCATTTT. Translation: CASSFATGQGVVQPQHF.

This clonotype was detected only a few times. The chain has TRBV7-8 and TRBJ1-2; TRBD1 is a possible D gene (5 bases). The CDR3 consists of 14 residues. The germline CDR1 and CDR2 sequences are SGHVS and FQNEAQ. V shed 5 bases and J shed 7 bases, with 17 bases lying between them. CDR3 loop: CASSTRVVEIGYTF. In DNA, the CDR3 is TGTGCCAGCAGCACCAGGGTAGTCGAGATTGGCTACACCTTC.

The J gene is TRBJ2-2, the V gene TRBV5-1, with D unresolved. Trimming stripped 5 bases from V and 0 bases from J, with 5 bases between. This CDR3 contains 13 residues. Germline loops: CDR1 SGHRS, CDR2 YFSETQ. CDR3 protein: CASRTPNTGELFF. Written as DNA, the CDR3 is TGCGCCAGCAGAACCCCGAACACCGGGGAGCTGTTTTTT. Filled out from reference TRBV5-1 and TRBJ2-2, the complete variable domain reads KAGVTQTPRYLIKTRGQQVTLSCSPISGHRSVSWYQQTPGQGLQFLFEYFSETQRNKGNFPGRFSGRQFSNSRSEMNVSTLELGDSALYLCASRTPNTGELFFGEGSRLTVL.

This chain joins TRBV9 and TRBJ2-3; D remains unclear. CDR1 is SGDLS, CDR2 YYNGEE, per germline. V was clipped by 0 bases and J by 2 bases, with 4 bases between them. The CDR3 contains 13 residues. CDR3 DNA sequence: TGTGCCAGCAGCGTAGGCCTCACAGATACGCAGTATTTT. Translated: CASSVGLTDTQYF.

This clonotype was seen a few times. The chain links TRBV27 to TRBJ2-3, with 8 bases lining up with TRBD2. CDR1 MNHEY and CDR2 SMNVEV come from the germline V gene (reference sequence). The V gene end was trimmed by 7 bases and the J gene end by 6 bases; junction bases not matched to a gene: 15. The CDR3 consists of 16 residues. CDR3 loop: CASKWETSALHDTQYF. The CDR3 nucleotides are TGTGCCAGCAAATGGGAGACTAGCGCATTGCATGATACGCAGTATTTT.

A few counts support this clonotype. CDR3 region: CASSPWTSGGGTDTQYF. The CDR3, as DNA: TGTGCCAGCAGCCCTTGGACTAGCGGGGGTGGCACAGATACGCAGTATTTT. The chain is built from TRBV11-2 and TRBJ2-3; 13 bases fit TRBD2. V dropped 5 bases and J dropped 1; count of bases not matched to a gene: 6. The CDR3 runs 17 residues. Germline lookup yields CDR1 SGHAT and CDR2 FQNNGV.

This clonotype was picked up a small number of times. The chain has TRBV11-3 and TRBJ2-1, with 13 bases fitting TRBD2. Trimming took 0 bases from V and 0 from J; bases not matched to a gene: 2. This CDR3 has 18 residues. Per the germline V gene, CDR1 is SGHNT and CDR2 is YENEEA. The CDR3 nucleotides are TGTGCCAGCAGCTTAGACAGGACTAGCGGGGGCTCCTACAATGAGCAGTTCTTC. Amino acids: CASSLDRTSGGSYNEQFF.

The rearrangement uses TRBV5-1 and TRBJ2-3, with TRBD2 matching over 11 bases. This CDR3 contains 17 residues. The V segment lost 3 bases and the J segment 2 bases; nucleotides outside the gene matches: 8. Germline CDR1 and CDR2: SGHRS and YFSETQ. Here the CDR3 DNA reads TGCGCCAGCAGCTCGTCCCAACTAGCGGGGGCCACAGATACGCAGTATTTT. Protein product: CASSSSQLAGATDTQYF.

CDR3 residues: CASSPRTEYSNQPQHF. The CDR3 region has the DNA TGTGCCAGCAGTCCCAGGACGGAATATAGCAATCAGCCCCAGCATTTT. The rearrangement links TRBV12-3 or TRBV12-4 to TRBJ1-5; D not certain. Deletions cut 5 bases from V and 0 bases from J, with 14 bases between. This CDR3 has 16 amino acids.

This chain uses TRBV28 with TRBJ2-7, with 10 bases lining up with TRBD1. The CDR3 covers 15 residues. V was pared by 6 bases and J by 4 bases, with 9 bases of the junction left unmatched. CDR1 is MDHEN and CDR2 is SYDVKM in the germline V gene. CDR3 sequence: CASSSLRDRGYEQYF. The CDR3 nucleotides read TGTGCCAGCAGCTCCCTCCGGGACAGGGGTTACGAGCAGTACTTC.

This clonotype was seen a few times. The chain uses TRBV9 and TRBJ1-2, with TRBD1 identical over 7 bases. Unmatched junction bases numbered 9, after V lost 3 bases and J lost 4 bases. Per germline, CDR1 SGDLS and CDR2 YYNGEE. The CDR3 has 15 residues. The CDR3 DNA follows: TGTGCCAGCAGCGGGGGGGACAGACCGTTCTATGGCTACACCTTC. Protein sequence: CASSGGDRPFYGYTF.

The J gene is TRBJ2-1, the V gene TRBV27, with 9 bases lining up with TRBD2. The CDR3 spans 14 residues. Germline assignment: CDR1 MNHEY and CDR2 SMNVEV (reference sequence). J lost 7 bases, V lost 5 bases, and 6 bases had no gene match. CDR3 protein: CASSEGLAPNEQFF. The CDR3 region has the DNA TGTGCCAGCAGTGAGGGACTAGCTCCGAATGAGCAGTTCTTC.

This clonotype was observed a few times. The DNA for the CDR3 is TGTGCCAGCAGCCAACGAGCCTACTCCTACGAGCAGTACTTC. Translated: CASSQRAYSYEQYF. This chain connects TRBV14 to TRBJ2-7; D uncertain. Germline CDR1 and CDR2: SGHDN and FVKESK. V was shortened by 2 bases and J by 0 bases, with 8 bases between the two germline ends. CDR3 size: 14 residues.

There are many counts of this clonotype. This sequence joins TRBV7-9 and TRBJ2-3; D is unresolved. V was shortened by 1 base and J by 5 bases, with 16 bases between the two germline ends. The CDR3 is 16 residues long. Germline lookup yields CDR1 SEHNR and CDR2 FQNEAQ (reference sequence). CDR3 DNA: TGTGCCAGCAGCTTAGACTGGCCCCAACGAGGAGATACGCAGTATTTT. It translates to CASSLDWPQRGDTQYF.

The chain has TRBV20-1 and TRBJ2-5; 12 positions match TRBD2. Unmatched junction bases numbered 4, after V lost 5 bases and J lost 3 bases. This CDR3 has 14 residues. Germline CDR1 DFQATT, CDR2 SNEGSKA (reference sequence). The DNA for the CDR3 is TGCAGTGCTCGGACTAGCGGGGATAAAGAGACCCAGTACTTC. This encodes CSARTSGDKETQYF.

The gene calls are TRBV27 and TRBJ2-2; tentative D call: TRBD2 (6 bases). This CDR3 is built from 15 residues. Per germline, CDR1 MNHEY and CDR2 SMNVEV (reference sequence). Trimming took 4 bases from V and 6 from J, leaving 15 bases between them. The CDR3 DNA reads TGTGCCAGCAGTTCCTACTCGGGGGACCCCGGGGAGCTGTTTTTT. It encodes CASSSYSGDPGELFF.

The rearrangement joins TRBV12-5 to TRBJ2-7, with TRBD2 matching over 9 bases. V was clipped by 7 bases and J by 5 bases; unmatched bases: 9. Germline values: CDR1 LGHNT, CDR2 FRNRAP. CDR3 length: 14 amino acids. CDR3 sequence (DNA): TGTGCTAGTGCCCAGTCGGGGACTAGCAACGAGCAGTACTTC. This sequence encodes CASAQSGTSNEQYF.

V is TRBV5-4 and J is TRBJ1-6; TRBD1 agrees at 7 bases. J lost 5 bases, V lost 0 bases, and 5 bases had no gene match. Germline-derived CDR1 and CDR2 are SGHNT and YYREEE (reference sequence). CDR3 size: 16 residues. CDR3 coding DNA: TGTGCCAGCAGCTTGGAAGGGGGCCTTAATAATTCACCCCTCCACTTT. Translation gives CASSLEGGLNNSPLHF.

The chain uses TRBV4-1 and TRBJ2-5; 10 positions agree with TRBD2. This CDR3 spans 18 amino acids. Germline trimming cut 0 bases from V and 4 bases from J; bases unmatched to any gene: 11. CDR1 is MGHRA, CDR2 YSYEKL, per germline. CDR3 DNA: TGCGCCAGCAGCCAAGATTGGCTGGCTAGCGGGGGAGCAGAGACCCAGTACTTC. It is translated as CASSQDWLASGGAETQYF.

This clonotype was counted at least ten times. CDR3 in amino acids: CASSLVLASGRYEQYF. The CDR3 region has the DNA TGTGCCAGCAGCTTAGTTTTGGCTAGCGGGCGTTACGAGCAGTACTTC. V is TRBV7-2 and J is TRBJ2-7, with TRBD2 matching 8 bases. This CDR3 spans 16 amino acids. With 1 base clipped from V and 4 bases from J, the junction kept 9 bases outside the gene matches. Germline CDR1 and CDR2: SGHTA and FQGNSA.

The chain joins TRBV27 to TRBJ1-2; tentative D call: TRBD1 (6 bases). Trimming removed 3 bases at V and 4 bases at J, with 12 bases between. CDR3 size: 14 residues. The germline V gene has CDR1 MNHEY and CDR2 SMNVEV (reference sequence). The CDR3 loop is CASSFGQFSYGYTF. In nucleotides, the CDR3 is TGTGCCAGCAGTTTCGGACAGTTTTCCTATGGCTACACCTTC.

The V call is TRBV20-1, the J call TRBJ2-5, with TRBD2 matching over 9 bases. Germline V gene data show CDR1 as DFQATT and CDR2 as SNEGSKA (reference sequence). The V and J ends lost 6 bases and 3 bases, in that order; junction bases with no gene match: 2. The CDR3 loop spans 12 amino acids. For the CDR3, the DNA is TGCAGTGCCTTAGCGGGGGAAGAGACCCAGTACTTC. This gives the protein CSALAGEETQYF.

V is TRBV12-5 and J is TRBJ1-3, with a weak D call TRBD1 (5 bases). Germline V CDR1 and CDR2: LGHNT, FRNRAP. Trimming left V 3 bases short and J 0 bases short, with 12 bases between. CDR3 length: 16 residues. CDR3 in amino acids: CASGFPGQSSGNTIYF. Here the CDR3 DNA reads TGTGCTAGTGGTTTCCCGGGGCAGAGCTCTGGAAACACCATATATTTT. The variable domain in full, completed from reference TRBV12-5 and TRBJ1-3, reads DARVTQTPRHKVTEMGQEVTMRCQPILGHNTVFWYRQTMMQGLELLAYFRNRAPLDDSGMPKDRFSAEMPDATLATLKIQPSEPRDSAVYFCASGFPGQSSGNTIYFGEGSWLTVV.